This T cell receptor (beta chain) was recorded in a study of response to subunit inactivated influenza vaccine. General study points: Authors suggested each seasonal flu vaccination may recruit only limited numbers of new T cells.

TCRdb recomputed calls from the RT-PCR reads with MiXCR, one row per CDR3 protein. The data contain a few hundred thousand distinct CDR3 sequences, 10% to 15% of them singletons. This CDR3 contains 18 residues. V trimming: 6 bases; J trimming: 0 bases; junction bases outside the gene matches: 8. This clonotype was seen a handful of times. The antigen remains undetermined. This chain uses TRBV12-3 or TRBV12-4 with TRBJ2-2; the match to TRBD1 covers 12 bases. The specimen was non-naive T cells sorted from PBMCs, collected 14 days before vaccination. This TCR was recovered from a man aged 50-60 years who received an inactivated influenza vaccine. CDR3 in amino acids: CASRRSGTGGPNTGELFF. CDR3 sequence (DNA): TGTGCCAGCAGACGGTCCGGGACAGGGGGCCCGAACACCGGGGAGCTGTTTTTT.